The clone carrying this T cell receptor (beta chain) was observed many times. The target antigen is unknown. The CDR3 is cut off 3 residues early in the read; its end comes from the germline J gene. The data are from a study of T cell clonality in common variable immunodeficiency. Study-level results: Patient heterogeneity in the CVID cohort limited correlations between repertoire features and clinical complications.

V was shortened by 0 bases and J by 5 bases, with 11 bases between the two germline ends. Germline CDR1 LNHDA, CDR2 SQIVND (reference sequence). This CDR3 contains 15 residues. Sequencing was performed with immunoSEQ multiplex PCR; in TCRdb, only in-frame clones are kept and a portion is missing. This sample comprises tens of thousands of clones, none seen once only. Sequencing used peripheral blood mononuclear cells. This clonotype was obtained from a person aged 18-69 years in good health. The rearrangement uses TRBV19 and TRBJ1-5, with a possible D match to TRBD1 (5 bases). Incomplete CDR3 DNA: TGTGCCAGTAGTATAGATTGGGGGGTTGATCAGCCC. Amino acids: CASSIDWGVDQP. From start to end, the CDR3 is CASSIDWGVDQPQHF.